The 25 T cell receptor beta chains in this list originate from one sample, sequenced in a study of CD8 T cells in Susac syndrome. The authors reverse transcribed roughly 0.5 to 1 ug RNA with random hexamers. One entry per CDR3 protein, called by TCRdb with MiXCR from the immunoSEQ multiplex PCR reads. The sample yields about 300,000 distinct CDR3 sequences, 92% seen once. Sequencing was carried out using CD4+ T cells from PBMCs. Receptors were obtained from a human donor with multiple sclerosis.

J is TRBJ1-2 and V is TRBV7-9, with 8 bases fitting TRBD1. The length of the CDR3 is 16 residues. V trimming: 2 bases; J trimming: 2 bases; junction bases outside the gene matches: 7. Germline V gene sequence: CDR1 SEHNR, CDR2 FQNEAQ (reference sequence). The CDR3 nucleotides read TGTGCCAGCAGCTTACCGGGACAGGCCTTGAACTATGGCTACACCTTC. This sequence encodes CASSLPGQALNYGYTF.

This chain uses TRBV18 with TRBJ1-5, with D possibly matching TRBD1 (5 bases). The V end was cut by 4 bases, the J end by 4 bases, with 14 bases between. Germline values: CDR1 KGHSH, CDR2 LQKENI. The CDR3 loop spans 15 amino acids. The CDR3 nucleotides are TGTGCCAGCTCACTATCCGGGACGGAGAATCAGCCCCAGCATTTT. Translated: CASSLSGTENQPQHF.

This chain links TRBV20-1 with TRBJ2-1; the match to TRBD2 covers 8 bases. Germline V CDR1 and CDR2: DFQATT, SNEGSKA (reference sequence). The junction had 17 bases not matched to a gene; V was cut back by 0 bases and J by 1 base. This CDR3 has 20 amino acids. In DNA form, the CDR3 reads TGCAGTGCTAGAGATGTAGGGGTACGCGGGGGGACTCGGTCCTACAATGAGCAGTTCTTC. Translated, it gives CSARDVGVRGGTRSYNEQFF.

The V gene is TRBV5-1, the J gene TRBJ1-1; tentative D call: TRBD1 (5 bases). This CDR3 is built from 13 residues. The V gene lost 4 bases and the J gene lost 3 bases, with 10 bases spanning the gap. Germline loops: CDR1 SGHRS, CDR2 YFSETQ. The CDR3 DNA reads TGCGCCAGCAGCCCCGGACACTACACTGAAGCTTTCTTT. Amino acids: CASSPGHYTEAFF.

There are a few counts of this clonotype. V is TRBV5-6 and J is TRBJ1-1, with TRBD1 as a possible D gene (6 bases). Germline V gives CDR1 SGHDT, CDR2 YYEEEE. This CDR3 is 14 amino acids long. Trimming took off 5 bases at V and 6 bases at J, with 17 bases between the two ends. CDR3 sequence reads: CASRPTGFVAEAFF. The CDR3 DNA is TGTGCCAGCAGGCCTACAGGGTTCGTCGCTGAAGCTTTCTTT.

The chain carries TRBV6-6 and TRBJ1-4, with 8 bases identical to TRBD1. The CDR3 consists of 15 residues. V shed 6 bases and J 7 bases; nucleotides not matched to a gene: 10. Looked up from germline, CDR1 is MNHNY and CDR2 is SVGAGI (reference sequence). DNA for the CDR3: TGTGCCAGCAGGACCACGGCGACAGGGGCTGAAAAACTGTTTTTT. Its protein product is CASRTTATGAEKLFF.

V is TRBV29-1 and J is TRBJ1-2; D unclear. The CDR3 is 13 amino acids. The V gene's germline CDR1 is SQVTM and CDR2 ANQGSEA. V gave up 4 bases and J gave up 4 bases, with 13 bases separating them. CDR3 sequence: CSVADVSGYGYTF. The DNA of the CDR3 is TGCAGCGTTGCGGATGTTTCGGGCTATGGCTACACCTTC. Supplemented by reference TRBV29-1 and TRBJ1-2, the full variable domain reads SAVISQKPSRDICQRGTSLTIQCQVDSQVTMMFWYRQQPGQSLTLIATANQGSEATYESGFVIDKFPISRPNLTFSTLTVSNMSPEDSSIYLCSVADVSGYGYTFGSGTRLTVV.

This chain connects TRBV10-3 to TRBJ2-1, with 8 bases fitting TRBD2. This CDR3 is 16 amino acids long. The V and J ends lost 3 bases and 4 bases, in that order; junction bases with no gene match: 8. Germline V gene lookup returns CDR1 ENHRY and CDR2 SYGVKD. CDR3 in DNA: TGTGCCATCAGTGATCGTCCGAGCGGGGGTTACAATGAGCAGTTCTTC. Translated: CAISDRPSGGYNEQFF.

This clonotype is a singleton in its sample. This rearrangement joins TRBV7-9 to TRBJ2-1; 7 positions match TRBD2. V was clipped by 4 bases and J by 8 bases; unmatched bases: 8. Per germline, CDR1 SEHNR and CDR2 FQNEAQ (reference sequence). The CDR3 has 14 amino acids. CDR3 nucleotide sequence: TGTGCCAGCAGCTGGTCCGGGACTATCGATGAGCAGTTCTTC. Its translation is CASSWSGTIDEQFF.

The chain couples TRBV6-1 to TRBJ2-1; 9 bases fit TRBD2. V lost 7 bases and J lost 13; bases outside the gene matches: 11. Germline V CDR1 and CDR2: MNHNS, SASEGT. CDR3 length: 13 amino acids. The CDR3 spells CASISLPGLAQFF. CDR3 nucleotides: TGTGCCAGCATCAGCCTACCGGGACTAGCACAGTTCTTC.

The rearrangement links TRBV4-3 to TRBJ2-7; D call uncertain. Looked up from germline, CDR1 is LGHNA and CDR2 is YSLEER. Trimming removed 0 bases from V and 4 bases from J, with 13 bases in between. This CDR3 is 15 amino acids long. CDR3: CASSQEASRSYEQYF. The CDR3 nucleotides read TGCGCCAGCAGCCAAGAAGCTTCCAGGTCTTACGAGCAGTACTTC.

The V gene is TRBV12-3 or TRBV12-4, the J gene TRBJ2-5, with 7 bases fitting TRBD2. V was clipped by 3 bases and J by 5 bases; unmatched bases: 12. The length of the CDR3 is 16 residues. The CDR3 reads CASSFGSGYAGETQYF. The CDR3 nucleotides are TGTGCCAGCAGTTTTGGTAGCGGGTATGCCGGGGAGACCCAGTACTTC.

The rearrangement joins TRBV12-3 or TRBV12-4 to TRBJ1-2; 7 bases map to TRBD1. J gave up 3 bases and V 8 bases, and 15 bases lay outside the gene matches. This CDR3 contains 16 residues. Here the CDR3 DNA reads TGTGCCAGCGGCCGACCTACAGGGGAAGGGGACTATGGCTACACCTTC. Protein: CASGRPTGEGDYGYTF.

V gene TRBV24-1 combines with J gene TRBJ2-5; the match to TRBD2 covers 10 bases. This CDR3 comprises 16 residues. Germline V lookup: CDR1 KGHDR, CDR2 SFDVKD. Germline trimming cut 2 bases from V and 4 bases from J; bases unmatched to any gene: 6. Here the CDR3 reads CATSDSLAGTPETQYF. The CDR3 DNA reads as TGTGCCACCAGTGATTCACTAGCGGGGACTCCAGAGACCCAGTACTTC.

This chain connects TRBV15 to TRBJ2-6, with D possibly matching TRBD2 (5 bases). CDR3 length: 18 amino acids. CDR1 is LNHNV and CDR2 is YYDKDF in the germline V gene (reference sequence). Trimming removed 8 bases at V and 0 bases at J, with 20 bases between. The CDR3 spells CATLPRYSAGSGANVLTF. The CDR3 DNA follows: TGTGCCACCCTCCCCCGATATTCTGCGGGCTCTGGGGCCAACGTCCTGACTTTC.

The rearrangement links TRBV2 to TRBJ2-7, with D unresolved. Germline V gene sequence: CDR1 SNHLY, CDR2 FYNNEI. The CDR3 consists of 12 residues. Trimming took off 6 bases at V and 7 bases at J, with 13 bases between the two ends. The chain's CDR3 is CASSNLRKEQYF. CDR3 in DNA: TGTGCCAGCAGCAATCTAAGGAAGGAGCAGTACTTC.

The V and J genes are TRBV20-1 and TRBJ2-1, with TRBD2 identical over 10 bases. Germline loops: CDR1 DFQATT, CDR2 SNEGSKA (reference sequence). The CDR3 contains 12 residues. CDR3 region: CSASSGSNEQFF. As DNA, the CDR3 is TGCAGCGCATCTAGCGGGAGTAATGAGCAGTTCTTC.

CDR3 DNA sequence: TGTGCCAGCAGGTTGACAGGGAGGGGAAACACCATATATTTT. Residues: CASRLTGRGNTIYF. This chain joins TRBV12-3 or TRBV12-4 and TRBJ1-3; 7 nucleotides line up with TRBD1. There are 14 residues in the CDR3. The ends lost 6 bases at V and 4 bases at J; junction bases unmatched: 6.

The V call is TRBV6-2 or TRBV6-3, the J call TRBJ2-7; perhaps TRBD1 as D (6 bases). This CDR3 is 15 amino acids long. V was clipped by 5 bases and J by 0 bases, with 14 bases between them. Germline CDR1 and CDR2: MNHEY and SVGEGT. The CDR3, as DNA: TGTGCCAGCAGTCCTAGGACAGCTATCTCCTACGAGCAGTACTTC. Residues: CASSPRTAISYEQYF.

The chain joins TRBV16 to TRBJ1-2; 9 nucleotides align to TRBD1. The CDR3 loop spans 20 amino acids. The V gene end was trimmed by 2 bases and the J gene end by 1 base; junction bases not matched to a gene: 17. Germline V gene data show CDR1 as KGHSY and CDR2 as FQNENV. The CDR3 is CASSQHASRDRATSNYGYTF. CDR3 DNA sequence: TGTGCCAGCAGCCAACACGCTTCCCGGGACAGGGCTACTAGTAACTATGGCTACACCTTC.

J is TRBJ2-1 and V is TRBV7-2; no reliable D call. The CDR3 covers 11 residues. Trimming took 4 bases from V and 12 from J, leaving 10 bases between them. Germline lookup yields CDR1 SGHTA and CDR2 FQGNSA. In DNA, the CDR3 is TGTGCCAGCAGCTCTCGAAGTACGCAGTTCTTC. Its translation: CASSSRSTQFF. The complete variable domain, with remaining parts taken from reference TRBV7-2 and TRBJ2-1, reads GAGVSQSPSNKVTEKGKDVELRCDPISGHTALYWYRQSLGQGLEFLIYFQGNSAPDKSGLPSDRFSAERTGGSVSTLTIQRTQQEDSAVYLCASSSRSTQFFGPGTRLTVL.

The chain joins TRBV4-1 to TRBJ2-4; no definite D call. This CDR3 spans 16 amino acids. V was clipped by 1 base and J by 1 base, with 11 bases between them. Per the germline V gene, CDR1 is MGHRA and CDR2 is YSYEKL. The CDR3, as DNA: TGCGCCAGCAGCCAAGCGCTGACCTGGGCCAAAAACATTCAGTACTTC. Its translation is CASSQALTWAKNIQYF.

The chain joins TRBV5-1 to TRBJ1-2; D gene unclear. Trimming removed 0 bases from V and 6 bases from J, with 18 bases in between. CDR3 length: 16 residues. CDR1 and CDR2 (germline): SGHRS, YFSETQ. CDR3 amino acids: CASSLGTGNLGHGYTF. CDR3 nucleotides: TGCGCCAGCAGCTTGGGTACGGGAAACTTGGGCCATGGCTACACCTTC.

The V and J genes are TRBV30 and TRBJ2-1, with 9 bases that match TRBD2. This CDR3 is built from 13 residues. J gave up 9 bases and V 4 bases, and 7 bases lay outside the gene matches. The germline gives CDR1 GTSNPN, CDR2 SVGIG (reference sequence). The DNA of the CDR3 is TGTGCCTGGAAAGGACCAGCGGGGGGTGAGCAGTTCTTC. Translated: CAWKGPAGGEQFF.

The sample holds one count of this clonotype. This chain connects TRBV2 to TRBJ2-1, with TRBD2 as a possible D gene (5 bases). CDR1 is SNHLY, CDR2 FYNNEI, per germline. The CDR3 extends over 16 amino acids. V lost 2 bases, J lost 4 bases, and 15 bases lay in between. The CDR3 DNA follows: TGTGCCAGCAGTGAACAGTCTTTCCGGGGTTACAATGAGCAGTTCTTC. This sequence encodes CASSEQSFRGYNEQFF.